This T cell receptor beta chain was recorded in a study of blood T cells in healthy people across ages. Study-level findings and limits: The diversity estimates, figures obtained from one million T cells, were considered underestimates.

Trimming removed 3 bases from V and 3 bases from J, with 11 bases in between. CDR3 length: 14 amino acids. CDR1 and CDR2 from the germline V gene are KGHSY and FQNENV. A remark on this clonotype: Its matching antigen is unknown.

The use of a sample-barcoded 5' primer and a J-beta primer mix characterized a second PCR of roughly 7 to 12 cycles. Unique molecular identifiers of 12 random nucleotides labeled each cDNA. TCRdb analysed the 5' RACE reads with MiXCR anew, one entry per CDR3 protein. The sample lists about 1.5 million distinct CDR3 sequences, about 42% seen once, with over 3.5% in the top ten. The chain uses TRBV16 and TRBJ2-5; D perhaps matches TRBD2 (5 bases). The sequence derives from a woman between 18 and 30 years old in good health. Sequencing was carried out using blood. The CDR3 sequence: CASSHRRGKETQYF. The CDR3 nucleotides are TGTGCCAGCAGCCATCGCCGGGGTAAAGAGACCCAGTACTTC. The variable domain in full, with the rest retrieved from reference TRBV16 and TRBJ2-5, is GEEVAQTPKHLVRGEGQKAKLYCAPIKGHSYVFWYQQVLKNEFKFLISFQNENVFDETGMPKERFSAKCLPNSPCSLEIQATKLEDSAVYFCASSHRRGKETQYFGPGTRLLVL.